This T cell receptor (beta chain) comes out of a study of blood T cell repertoires in COVID-19. The wider study: Acute and convalescent COVID-19 samples came from the United States, Italy and Spain. PBMCs, B-cell-depleted T cells, or T cells were the source of the cDNA or gDNA that made up the material.

Per the authors' pipeline: The assay estimated nucleated cells by amplifying reference gene primers. Assay: immunoSEQ multiplex PCR; the TCRdb copy retains only in-frame clones and omits some. The V and J calls and clone size are taken from that table; D and trimming were inferred from the DNA. The table lists 400,000 to 550,000 clones, around 89% of them singletons. V was pared by 1 base and J by 2 bases, with 9 bases between. This CDR3 spans 14 amino acids. Germline values: CDR1 LNHDA, CDR2 SQIVND (reference sequence). This TCR was recovered from a woman younger than 45 with acute or convalescent COVID-19. The chain couples TRBV19 to TRBJ2-7, with a weak D call TRBD2 (5 bases). The source material was peripheral blood. The CDR3 is CASSIGRGAYEQYF. DNA for the CDR3: TGTGCCAGTAGTATAGGTCGGGGAGCCTACGAGCAGTACTTC.